Listed here are 21 T cell receptor beta chains from one sample, sequenced in a study of T cell changes during pregnancy in multiple sclerosis. The table came from immunoSEQ multiplex PCR; TCRdb's copy has only in-frame clones and leaves some out. This table holds about 21,000 clones, 85% to 95% found once. The input for sequencing was CD4+ T cells from peripheral blood mononuclear cells, taken in the third trimester of pregnancy. These TCRs come from a female donor with multiple sclerosis, enrolled in a pregnancy study.

The gene calls are TRBV5-6 and TRBJ1-4; 8 nucleotides align to TRBD1. The CDR3 contains 16 residues. Looked up from germline, CDR1 is SGHDT and CDR2 is YYEEEE. Germline trimming cut 4 bases from V and 6 bases from J; bases unmatched to any gene: 11. CDR3 in amino acids: CASSIRIGQGYEKLFF. In DNA form, the CDR3 reads TGTGCCAGCAGCATCAGAATCGGACAGGGCTATGAAAAACTGTTTTTT. Using reference TRBV5-6 and TRBJ1-4 for the parts outside the CDR3, the full variable domain is DAGVTQSPTHLIKTRGQQVTLRCSPKSGHDTVSWYQQALGQGPQFIFQYYEEEERQRGNFPDRFSGHQFPNYSSELNVNALLLGDSALYLCASSIRIGQGYEKLFFGSGTQLSVL.

V and J are TRBV2 and TRBJ1-2; D perhaps matches TRBD1 (5 bases). V lost 6 bases and J lost 1, with 12 bases in between. The CDR3 has 14 residues. CDR1 and CDR2 (germline): SNHLY, FYNNEI. CDR3 loop: CASREGRLNYGYTF. In DNA form, the CDR3 reads TGTGCCAGCAGGGAGGGACGGCTTAACTATGGCTACACCTTC. The variable domain in full, with the rest retrieved from reference TRBV2 and TRBJ1-2, is EPEVTQTPSHQVTQMGQEVILRCVPISNHLYFYWYRQILGQKVEFLVSFYNNEISEKSEIFDDQFSVERPDGSNFTLKIRSTKLEDSAMYFCASREGRLNYGYTFGSGTRLTVV.

CDR3 amino acids: CASSHRNRAGYTF. CDR3 DNA: TGTGCCAGCAGTCACCGAAACAGGGCGGGCTACACCTTC. The chain uses TRBV6-5 and TRBJ1-2, with D possibly TRBD1 on 6 matching bases. V dropped 5 bases and J dropped 8 bases, with 15 bases sitting between them. Germline lookup yields CDR1 MNHEY and CDR2 SVGAGI. This CDR3 has 13 amino acids.

The gene calls are TRBV9 and TRBJ1-3; D call uncertain. Germline V CDR1 and CDR2: SGDLS, YYNGEE. The CDR3 has 15 residues. Trimming left V 3 bases short and J 3 bases short, with 13 bases between. CDR3 DNA: TGTGCCAGCAGCGCTCCGGGAGCTTATGGAAACACCATATATTTT. Its protein is CASSAPGAYGNTIYF.

The rearrangement links TRBV7-9 to TRBJ1-1; D not certain. The CDR3 totals 12 residues. The germline CDR1 and CDR2 sequences are SEHNR and FQNEAQ (reference sequence). Trimming pared 4 bases from V and 8 bases from J, leaving 11 bases between. CDR3 sequence (DNA): TGTGCCAGCAGCTCGAACCTACCAGAAGCTTTCTTT. Amino acid sequence: CASSSNLPEAFF. The full variable domain, its missing parts supplied by reference TRBV7-9 and TRBJ1-1, is DTGVSQNPRHKITKRGQNVTFRCDPISEHNRLYWYRQTLGQGPEFLTYFQNEAQLEKSRLLSDRFSAERPKGSFSTLEIQRTEQGDSAMYLCASSSNLPEAFFGQGTRLTVV.

The chain couples TRBV12-2 to TRBJ1-1. TRBV12-2 is flagged as a pseudogene. The CDR3 has 15 amino acids. CDR3 in amino acids: CASRLESNLDTEAFF. In DNA form, the CDR3 reads TGTGCAAGTCGCTTAGAGTCCAACTTGGACACTGAAGCTTTCTTT.

J is TRBJ2-7 and V is TRBV29-1; D perhaps matches TRBD2 (6 bases). Germline-derived CDR1 and CDR2 are SQVTM and ANQGSEA. V gave up 4 bases and J gave up 6 bases, with 10 bases separating them. The CDR3 extends over 11 amino acids. CDR3: CSVGMGGEQYF. Written as DNA, the CDR3 is TGCAGCGTTGGGATGGGGGGCGAGCAGTACTTC.

J is TRBJ1-4 and V is TRBV7-6; TRBD1 aligns across 8 bases. CDR3 size: 16 residues. The ends lost 4 bases at V and 7 bases at J; junction bases unmatched: 11. CDR1 and CDR2 from the germline V gene are SGHVS and FNYEAQ. CDR3: CASSSRPGQGLEKLFF. CDR3 nucleotide sequence: TGTGCCAGCAGCTCCCGACCCGGACAGGGTCTTGAAAAACTGTTTTTT.

V and J are TRBV5-1 and TRBJ1-3; D is unresolved. The CDR3 runs to 18 residues. The V end lost 0 bases, the J end lost 0 bases, and 16 bases lay between the germline ends. The V gene's germline CDR1 is SGHRS and CDR2 YFSETQ. The CDR3 DNA reads as TGCGCCAGCAGCTTGGTCGCGTATACAGCTTTCTCTGGAAACACCATATATTTT. Translated, it gives CASSLVAYTAFSGNTIYF.

The rearrangement uses TRBV9 and TRBJ1-1, with D possibly matching TRBD1 (5 bases). The CDR3 covers 12 residues. With 7 bases removed from V and 7 bases from J, the gap between germline ends came to 14 bases. From germline, CDR1 is SGDLS and CDR2 YYNGEE. In DNA, the CDR3 is TGTGCCAGCGGGGAAGTGGGGGGTGAAGCTTTCTTT. Translating gives CASGEVGGEAFF.

This clone was picked up a small number of times. The genes are TRBV7-9 and TRBJ2-3; D is possibly TRBD2 (5 bases). Germline V lookup: CDR1 SEHNR, CDR2 FQNEAQ (reference sequence). This CDR3 comprises 12 residues. The V gene lost 2 bases and the J gene lost 6 bases, with 6 bases spanning the gap. The CDR3 DNA follows: TGTGCCAGCAGCTTATGGGAGGATACGCAGTATTTT. As protein: CASSLWEDTQYF.

The chain joins TRBV28 to TRBJ1-5, with TRBD1 matching over 8 bases. In germline, CDR1 is MDHEN, CDR2 SYDVKM. This CDR3 contains 17 residues. The V gene end was trimmed by 5 bases and the J gene end by 0 bases; junction bases not matched to a gene: 9. CDR3: CASSPDRGFFSNQPQHF. CDR3 in DNA: TGTGCCAGCAGTCCCGACAGGGGTTTTTTTAGCAATCAGCCCCAGCATTTT.

V gene TRBV6-6 combines with J gene TRBJ2-7, with D perhaps TRBD1 (5 bases). Germline values: CDR1 MNHNY, CDR2 SVGAGI (reference sequence). Trimming took 6 bases from V and 7 from J, leaving 10 bases between them. The CDR3 covers 11 residues. The CDR3 region is CASRDPGEQYF. The DNA for the CDR3 is TGTGCCAGCAGGGACCCAGGGGAGCAGTACTTC.

The V call is TRBV19, the J call TRBJ1-4; 11 bases map to TRBD1. Germline CDR1 is LNHDA and CDR2 is SQIVND (reference sequence). The CDR3 runs to 19 residues. The V and J ends lost 5 bases and 0 bases, in that order; junction bases with no gene match: 11. The CDR3 DNA sequence: TGTGCCAGTAGTTCTCGATGGACAGGGGGCGCCGCAACTAATGAAAAACTGTTTTTT. Protein product: CASSSRWTGGAATNEKLFF.

The chain uses TRBV10-1 and TRBJ2-5; 7 positions agree with TRBD1. The CDR3 loop spans 15 amino acids. Germline assignment: CDR1 WNHNN and CDR2 SYGVQD (reference sequence). Trimming cost V 3 bases and J 2 bases; bases outside gene matches: 6. The CDR3, as DNA: TGCGCCAGCAGTGACTCCGGGACAGTTCAAGAGACCCAGTACTTC. Translating it yields CASSDSGTVQETQYF.

This rearrangement joins TRBV30 to TRBJ1-6, with a weak D call TRBD1 (5 bases). The CDR3 is 14 residues long. Deletions cut 1 base from V and 7 bases from J, with 11 bases between. Germline CDR1 and CDR2: GTSNPN and SVGIG (reference sequence). CDR3 coding DNA: TGTGCCTGGAGTGAGGGGATGGGGAATTCACCCCTCCACTTT. Its protein product is CAWSEGMGNSPLHF.

This clone was counted a single time. This chain connects TRBV28 to TRBJ1-1, with 10 bases identical to TRBD1. This CDR3 comprises 17 residues. Trimming at V came to 6 bases and at J to 11 bases, leaving 21 bases not matched to a gene. Germline V gene lookup returns CDR1 MDHEN and CDR2 SYDVKM. The CDR3 DNA sequence: TGTGCCAGCAGGGCTCCGGGACAGGGGTTTATCGAGGTGGAGGCTTTCTTT. This codes for CASRAPGQGFIEVEAFF.

The gene calls are TRBV11-2 and TRBJ2-6; D uncertain. The CDR3 has 15 residues. Germline V gives CDR1 SGHAT, CDR2 FQNNGV. Trimming shortened V by 2 bases and J by 1 base, and 6 bases separated the two germline ends. This chain's CDR3 is CASSLNRSGANVLTF. CDR3 DNA sequence: TGTGCCAGCAGCTTAAATCGGTCTGGGGCCAACGTCCTGACTTTC.

J is TRBJ1-1 and V is TRBV7-9, with D perhaps matching TRBD1 (6 bases). The V gene's germline CDR1 is SEHNR and CDR2 FQNEAQ (reference sequence). The CDR3 is made up of 14 amino acids. The germline V and J ends were trimmed by 7 bases and 2 bases, with 14 bases remaining between them. The CDR3: CASTPWGLNTEAFF. The CDR3 DNA reads TGTGCCAGCACCCCCTGGGGGCTCAACACTGAAGCTTTCTTT.

The gene calls are TRBV6-5 and TRBJ2-7, with 7 bases lining up with TRBD1. The CDR3 totals 14 residues. CDR1 is MNHEY, CDR2 SVGAGI, per germline. After removal of 2 bases from V and 4 bases from J, the junction contained 5 bases not matched to a gene. The DNA for the CDR3 is TGTGCCAGCAGTTACAACAGGGGCCCTTACGAGCAGTACTTC. It translates to CASSYNRGPYEQYF.

The V call is TRBV5-4, the J call TRBJ1-6, with a weak D call TRBD1 (5 bases). Looked up from germline, CDR1 is SGHNT and CDR2 is YYREEE (reference sequence). The CDR3 totals 15 residues. V lost 4 bases to trimming and J lost 10 bases, with 18 bases between them. CDR3 residues: CASSPNSGGSSPLHF. CDR3 nucleotides: TGTGCCAGCAGCCCTAATAGCGGGGGATCGTCACCCCTCCACTTT.